Shown below are 23 T cell receptor beta chains from a single sample sequenced in a study of cytomegalovirus exposure and HLA in healthy donors. The table came from immunoSEQ multiplex PCR; TCRdb's copy has only in-frame clones and leaves some out. The data contain about 150,000 clones, 70% to 90% of them singletons. The specimen sequenced was PBMCs. The receptors come from a human donor in good health.

The chain joins TRBV5-4 to TRBJ1-2; TRBD1 agrees at 8 bases. The J segment lost 4 bases and the V segment lost 2 bases, leaving 7 bases of the junction unmatched. The CDR3 is 15 residues long. Per germline, CDR1 SGHNT and CDR2 YYREEE (reference sequence). The CDR3 here is CASSLRTGYLYGYTF. For the CDR3, the DNA is TGTGCCAGCAGCTTAAGGACAGGGTACCTCTATGGCTACACCTTC.

The chain combines TRBV28 with TRBJ2-3, with TRBD2 matching over 8 bases. The junction had 7 bases not matched to a gene; V was cut back by 5 bases and J by 3 bases. CDR3 length equals 15 residues. Germline V gives CDR1 MDHEN, CDR2 SYDVKM. The CDR3 loop reads CASSQTSASTDTQYF. In nucleotides, the CDR3 is TGTGCCAGCAGTCAGACTAGCGCGAGTACAGATACGCAGTATTTT.

The chain is built from TRBV5-1 and TRBJ2-2; weak D call: TRBD2 (6 bases). Trimming left V 1 base short and J 4 bases short, with 14 bases between. The CDR3 length is 16 residues. Per germline, CDR1 SGHRS and CDR2 YFSETQ. The CDR3 protein is CASSLSAGSVTGELFF. The CDR3 DNA sequence: TGCGCCAGCAGCTTGTCAGCGGGTTCGGTCACCGGGGAGCTGTTTTTT.

In DNA, the CDR3 is TGCGCCAGCAGTTGGACAGGAGGGGCTTTCTTT. It encodes CASSWTGGAFF. The V gene is TRBV10-2, the J gene TRBJ1-1; 7 bases agree with TRBD1. The V and J ends lost 5 bases and 11 bases, in that order; junction bases with no gene match: 5. Germline assignment: CDR1 WSHSY and CDR2 SAAADI. This CDR3 has 11 amino acids.

The count of this clone is one. V and J are TRBV5-1 and TRBJ1-3, with D perhaps matching TRBD1 (5 bases). The CDR3 loop spans 19 amino acids. V was pared by 3 bases and J by 2 bases, with 24 bases between. CDR1 and CDR2 (germline): SGHRS, YFSETQ. The DNA of the CDR3 is TGCGCCAGCAGCTATTTATTAAGTACGGACATCCAAACTGGAAACACCATATATTTT. Amino acid sequence: CASSYLLSTDIQTGNTIYF.

The chain employs TRBV7-6 and TRBJ2-2; D remains ambiguous. This CDR3 spans 13 amino acids. V was cut by 0 bases and J by 5 bases, with 4 bases left in between. Germline loops: CDR1 SGHVS, CDR2 FNYEAQ. This chain's CDR3 is CASSLARTGELFF. The CDR3 DNA reads TGTGCCAGCAGCTTAGCCCGGACCGGGGAGCTGTTTTTT.

The V and J genes are TRBV5-4 and TRBJ1-2, with D maybe TRBD1 (6 bases). Per germline, CDR1 SGHNT and CDR2 YYREEE (reference sequence). V was trimmed by 4 bases and J by 3 bases, leaving 13 bases between them. The CDR3 runs 14 residues. CDR3 nucleotides: TGTGCCAGCAGCAAGGACAGAGGGGACTATGGCTACACCTTC. It codes for CASSKDRGDYGYTF.

This chain connects TRBV6-5 to TRBJ2-7; no clear D. CDR1 MNHEY and CDR2 SVGAGI come from the germline V gene. The germline V and J ends were trimmed by 0 bases and 0 bases, with 12 bases remaining between them. The CDR3 contains 16 residues. CDR3 bases: TGTGCCAGCAGTTACTCGCTCTTCCGGAGCTCCTACGAGCAGTACTTC. Translation: CASSYSLFRSSYEQYF.

This clone came up once. The CDR3 region is CASSQQGLHTEAFF. In nucleotides, the CDR3 is TGTGCCAGCAGCCAACAGGGTCTACACACTGAAGCTTTCTTT. This sequence joins TRBV4-2 and TRBJ1-1, with a tentative D call TRBD1 (5 bases). Looked up from germline, CDR1 is LGHNA and CDR2 is YNFKEQ. Trimming shortened V by 2 bases and J by 3 bases, and 10 bases separated the two germline ends. CDR3 length: 14 residues.

This clone was observed a handful of times. This chain joins TRBV28 and TRBJ2-7, with a tentative D call TRBD2 (6 bases). This CDR3 comprises 12 residues. The V end was cut by 4 bases, the J end by 2 bases, with 6 bases between. Germline lookup yields CDR1 MDHEN and CDR2 SYDVKM. Written as DNA, the CDR3 is TGTGCCAGCAGTTGGGGGGCCTACGAGCAGTACTTC. It codes for CASSWGAYEQYF.

The V gene is TRBV29-1, the J gene TRBJ2-2; D is unresolved. The CDR3 is made up of 13 amino acids. V lost 3 bases and J lost 1, with 6 bases in between. The germline V gene encodes CDR1 SQVTM and CDR2 ANQGSEA. The CDR3: CSVERLNTGELFF. CDR3 nucleotides: TGCAGCGTTGAGAGGCTGAACACCGGGGAGCTGTTTTTT.

The chain links TRBV5-1 to TRBJ2-1; no definite D call. The germline V and J ends were trimmed by 2 bases and 7 bases, with 4 bases remaining between them. CDR3 size: 11 residues. The germline V gene has CDR1 SGHRS and CDR2 YFSETQ. CDR3 bases: TGCGCCAGCAGCTTCAGGAATGAGCAGTTCTTC. Its translation: CASSFRNEQFF.

The J gene is TRBJ2-7, the V gene TRBV19; a weak D match, TRBD1 (6 bases). The CDR3 has 13 residues. Germline CDR1 and CDR2: LNHDA and SQIVND (reference sequence). V was cut by 5 bases and J by 1 base, with 9 bases left in between. Here the CDR3 reads CASSAGQSYEQYF. The CDR3, as DNA: TGTGCCAGTAGTGCCGGACAGTCCTACGAGCAGTACTTC.

V and J are TRBV19 and TRBJ1-5; 7 bases agree with TRBD1. Germline CDR1 reads LNHDA; CDR2 reads SQIVND (reference sequence). The junction had 3 bases not matched to a gene; V was cut back by 4 bases and J by 0 bases. CDR3 length: 15 residues. Here the CDR3 reads CASSKTGSSNQPQHF. The CDR3 nucleotides are TGTGCCAGTAGTAAGACAGGGTCTAGCAATCAGCCCCAGCATTTT.

This chain joins TRBV5-4 and TRBJ2-3; a possible D gene is TRBD2 (6 bases). Deletions cut 0 bases from V and 0 bases from J, with 11 bases between. From germline, CDR1 is SGHNT and CDR2 YYREEE (reference sequence). The CDR3 consists of 16 residues. In DNA form, the CDR3 reads TGTGCCAGCAGCTTGGACGGCGGGACTAGCACAGATACGCAGTATTTT. It codes for CASSLDGGTSTDTQYF. Full variable domain (rest looked up from reference TRBV5-4 and TRBJ2-3): ETGVTQSPTHLIKTRGQQVTLRCSSQSGHNTVSWYQQALGQGPQFIFQYYREEENGRGNFPPRFSGLQFPNYSSELNVNALELDDSALYLCASSLDGGTSTDTQYFGPGTRLTVL.

The CDR3 DNA reads as TGCGCCAGCAGTGATACAGGGGGTGCGGACGAGCAGTACTTC. Residues: CASSDTGGADEQYF. The chain combines TRBV10-1 with TRBJ2-7, with 8 bases identical to TRBD1. The germline V gene encodes CDR1 WNHNN and CDR2 SYGVQD (reference sequence). V dropped 3 bases and J dropped 5; count of bases not matched to a gene: 6. The CDR3 loop spans 14 amino acids.

The rearrangement links TRBV6-5 to TRBJ1-3; weak D call: TRBD1 (6 bases). The CDR3 totals 15 residues. Germline CDR1 MNHEY, CDR2 SVGAGI. With 6 bases removed from V and 0 bases from J, the gap between germline ends came to 12 bases. The CDR3 is CASRGAGSSGNTIYF. The CDR3 DNA sequence: TGTGCCAGCAGGGGGGCAGGGAGCTCTGGAAACACCATATATTTT.

The V call is TRBV10-1, the J call TRBJ1-3, with 8 positions matching TRBD1. The CDR3 covers 16 residues. The junction had 12 bases not matched to a gene; V was cut back by 6 bases and J by 5 bases. The germline V gene has CDR1 WNHNN and CDR2 SYGVQD (reference sequence). CDR3 DNA: TGCGCCAGCAGCCCTACTTTGAGACAGGGGAGAAACACCATATATTTT. Translated, it gives CASSPTLRQGRNTIYF.

This clone was seen more than once but under ten times. The rearrangement uses TRBV30 and TRBJ1-2; D perhaps matches TRBD1 (5 bases). The germline CDR1 and CDR2 sequences are GTSNPN and SVGIG (reference sequence). This CDR3 region has 12 residues. Trimming removed 5 bases from V and 8 bases from J, with 15 bases in between. Here the CDR3 reads CAWEDKAIGYTF. The CDR3 DNA sequence: TGTGCCTGGGAGGACAAAGCCATCGGCTACACCTTC.

This chain joins TRBV6-4 and TRBJ1-6; the match to TRBD1 covers 7 bases. Germline lookup yields CDR1 MRHNA and CDR2 SNTAGT. This CDR3 is 17 amino acids long. V shed 0 bases and J 3 bases; nucleotides not matched to a gene: 5. The CDR3 loop reads CASSDSDRLHYNSPLHF. The CDR3 DNA reads as TGTGCCAGCAGTGACTCGGACAGGCTCCACTATAATTCACCCCTCCACTTT.

The rearrangement uses TRBV25-1 and TRBJ1-5, with D unclear. Germline V gene sequence: CDR1 MGHDK, CDR2 SYGVNS. This CDR3 is 13 amino acids long. V was pared by 11 bases and J by 0 bases, with 11 bases between. The CDR3 reads CASSQYSNQPQHF. The CDR3 DNA reads as TGTGCCTCATCCCAGTATAGCAATCAGCCCCAGCATTTT.

V usage is TRBV2 and J usage is TRBJ2-7; 9 bases are shared with TRBD2. The CDR3 consists of 15 residues. Germline V gene lookup returns CDR1 SNHLY and CDR2 FYNNEI. Trimming cost V 3 bases and J 2 bases; bases outside gene matches: 5. The CDR3 DNA reads as TGTGCCAGCAGTGAGGCTGGCGGGGGGGCCTACGAGCAGTACTTC. Translating gives CASSEAGGGAYEQYF.

On this clone itself: Other DNA sequences within the sample encode an identical CDR3. The chain links TRBV5-6 to TRBJ1-1, with D maybe TRBD1 (5 bases). Trimming took off 2 bases at V and 1 base at J, with 6 bases between the two ends. CDR3 size: 13 residues. The germline CDR1 and CDR2 sequences are SGHDT and YYEEEE. CDR3 bases: TGTGCCAGCAGCTTCGGGGGGAACACTGAAGCTTTCTTT. Translating gives CASSFGGNTEAFF. The full variable domain, rest sourced from reference TRBV5-6 and TRBJ1-1, is DAGVTQSPTHLIKTRGQQVTLRCSPKSGHDTVSWYQQALGQGPQFIFQYYEEEERQRGNFPDRFSGHQFPNYSSELNVNALLLGDSALYLCASSFGGNTEAFFGQGTRLTVV.